This T cell receptor beta chain came from a study of CD8 T cells in Susac syndrome. With random hexamers, reverse transcription was performed on about 0.5 to 1 ug of RNA. TCRdb processed the immunoSEQ multiplex PCR reads anew with MiXCR; each CDR3 protein has one entry. The sample lists tens of thousands of distinct CDR3 sequences; around 95% were seen once. Sequenced material: CD8+ T cells from PBMCs. This receptor was taken from a human donor with Susac syndrome.

CDR3 sequence: CSARDSASVPDTQYF. Written as DNA, the CDR3 is TGCAGTGCTAGAGATTCGGCTAGCGTTCCAGATACGCAGTATTTT. The chain combines TRBV20-1 with TRBJ2-3; D possibly corresponds to TRBD2 (6 bases). V was trimmed by 0 bases and J by 4 bases, leaving 14 bases between them. CDR1 is DFQATT and CDR2 is SNEGSKA in the germline V gene (reference sequence). CDR3 length: 15 amino acids.